Listed here are 4 T cell receptor beta chains from one sample, sequenced in a study of shared clonotypes between healthy human individuals. CD45RO-negative, CCR7-selected cells formed the naive CD8 fraction, which excluded terminally differentiated effector memory CD45RA+ cells. Profiled with immunoSEQ multiplex PCR; TCRdb holds only in-frame clones, not every one. This table holds about 820,000 clones, 92% found once. The specimen sequenced was naive CD8+ T cells sorted from blood. These receptor sequences come from a man aged 30 to 45 in good health.

V gene TRBV5-1 combines with J gene TRBJ2-2; tentative D call: TRBD1 (6 bases). In germline, CDR1 is SGHRS, CDR2 YFSETQ. The length of the CDR3 is 16 residues. The V and J ends lost 3 bases and 1 base respectively, with 13 bases between them. The CDR3 spells CASSSTGTWNTGELFF. CDR3 DNA sequence: TGCGCCAGCAGCTCCACCGGGACATGGAACACCGGGGAGCTGTTTTTT. Looking up the rest from reference TRBV5-1 and TRBJ2-2 gives the full variable domain: KAGVTQTPRYLIKTRGQQVTLSCSPISGHRSVSWYQQTPGQGLQFLFEYFSETQRNKGNFPGRFSGRQFSNSRSEMNVSTLELGDSALYLCASSSTGTWNTGELFFGEGSRLTVL.

V gene TRBV30 combines with J gene TRBJ2-7; D gene unclear. The germline CDR1 and CDR2 sequences are GTSNPN and SVGIG (reference sequence). With 1 base removed from V and 4 bases from J, the gap between germline ends came to 14 bases. This CDR3 is 14 amino acids long. CDR3 in DNA: TGTGCCTGGAGTGACGTGCGAGGAGATTACGAGCAGTACTTC. It yields the protein CAWSDVRGDYEQYF.

V usage is TRBV18 and J usage is TRBJ2-1; D gene uncertain. V was clipped by 2 bases and J by 0 bases, with 11 bases between them. Germline CDR1 is KGHSH and CDR2 is LQKENI. CDR3 length equals 16 residues. The DNA of the CDR3 is TGTGCCAGCTCACCATACGGATTGAGCTCCTACAATGAGCAGTTCTTC. This sequence encodes CASSPYGLSSYNEQFF.

The chain links TRBV18 to TRBJ2-5, with 7 positions matching TRBD1. Trimming removed 5 bases from V and 5 bases from J; junction bases left unmatched: 11. The CDR3 totals 15 residues. The germline gives CDR1 KGHSH, CDR2 LQKENI. The CDR3, as DNA: TGTGCCAGCTCAGACCTAACAGGGGTAGCGGAGACCCAGTACTTC. Its protein product is CASSDLTGVAETQYF.